Presented here are 32 T cell receptor beta chains from one specimen sequenced in a study of long-term antiretroviral therapy in people with HIV. Version v3.0 of the immunoSEQ assay ran at survey level. Sequenced by immunoSEQ multiplex PCR; TCRdb stores in-frame clones only, minus some. The sample lists approximately 20,000 clones, roughly 78% seen once, with roughly 10% in the top ten. The specimen comprised unsorted PBMCs, sampled 0.2 years after starting antiretroviral therapy. The receptors were gathered from a woman between 35 and 50 years old with HIV.

The genes are TRBV5-1 and TRBJ2-7; D is ambiguous. Trimming took off 0 bases at V and 2 bases at J, with 15 bases between the two ends. The CDR3 is 16 amino acids. Germline loops: CDR1 SGHRS, CDR2 YFSETQ. Here the CDR3 reads CASSLALGLNTYEQYF. CDR3 in DNA: TGCGCCAGCAGCTTGGCCCTGGGATTAAATACCTACGAGCAGTACTTC. Drawing the rest from reference TRBV5-1 and TRBJ2-7, the complete variable domain is KAGVTQTPRYLIKTRGQQVTLSCSPISGHRSVSWYQQTPGQGLQFLFEYFSETQRNKGNFPGRFSGRQFSNSRSEMNVSTLELGDSALYLCASSLALGLNTYEQYFGPGTRLTVT.

The chain joins TRBV2 to TRBJ2-1; D not certain. Germline lookup yields CDR1 SNHLY and CDR2 FYNNEI. The CDR3 sequence is 14 residues long. Trimming shortened V by 4 bases and J by 0 bases, and 7 bases separated the two germline ends. The CDR3 sequence is CASSAIASYNEQFF. CDR3 DNA sequence: TGTGCCAGCAGTGCGATAGCCTCCTACAATGAGCAGTTCTTC. The variable domain in full, with the rest retrieved from reference TRBV2 and TRBJ2-1, is EPEVTQTPSHQVTQMGQEVILRCVPISNHLYFYWYRQILGQKVEFLVSFYNNEISEKSEIFDDQFSVERPDGSNFTLKIRSTKLEDSAMYFCASSAIASYNEQFFGPGTRLTVL.

The chain carries TRBV5-1 and TRBJ2-5, with D hard to call. The V end was cut by 0 bases, the J end by 5 bases, with 14 bases between. Germline CDR1 and CDR2: SGHRS and YFSETQ. This CDR3 spans 15 amino acids. CDR3 sequence (DNA): TGCGCCAGCAGCTTGGAGTGGGGAAAAACGGAGACCCAGTACTTC. The encoded protein is CASSLEWGKTETQYF.

The CDR3 here is CASSPRSGREQFF. In DNA form, the CDR3 reads TGTGCCAGTAGTCCGAGGTCGGGTCGTGAGCAGTTCTTC. The chain combines TRBV19 with TRBJ2-1; D gene unclear. Per germline, CDR1 LNHDA and CDR2 SQIVND (reference sequence). The V and J ends lost 5 bases and 9 bases respectively, with 14 bases between them. This CDR3 region has 13 residues.

The V and J genes are TRBV6-5 and TRBJ2-1; 12 positions agree with TRBD2. This CDR3 contains 15 residues. The V and J ends lost 5 bases and 3 bases, in that order; junction bases with no gene match: 2. CDR1 is MNHEY and CDR2 is SVGAGI in the germline V gene. The CDR3 region has the DNA TGTGCCAGCAGTCGACTAGCGGGAGTCTACAATGAGCAGTTCTTC. As protein: CASSRLAGVYNEQFF.

This sequence joins TRBV5-1 and TRBJ2-1; D gene uncertain. The V and J ends lost 2 bases and 7 bases respectively, with 16 bases between them. The CDR3 length is 15 residues. The germline V gene has CDR1 SGHRS and CDR2 YFSETQ. CDR3 amino acids: CASSFLDPSGNEQFF. The CDR3 DNA follows: TGCGCCAGCAGCTTTCTGGACCCCTCTGGTAATGAGCAGTTCTTC.

CDR3 nucleotides: TGTGCCAGCAGCCCAGAACTCGGGACAGCCTATGGCTACACCTTC. This codes for CASSPELGTAYGYTF. V usage is TRBV11-2 and J usage is TRBJ1-2, with TRBD1 matching over 7 bases. V trimming: 5 bases; J trimming: 4 bases; junction bases outside the gene matches: 10. Looked up from germline, CDR1 is SGHAT and CDR2 is FQNNGV. The CDR3 has 15 residues.

In this sample, this clone turned up a few times. The chain is built from TRBV7-8 and TRBJ1-5; D remains ambiguous. The length of the CDR3 is 13 residues. Between the trimmed V and J ends, which lost 3 bases and 2 bases, there was a span of 5 bases. Germline V gene lookup returns CDR1 SGHVS and CDR2 FQNEAQ. Written as DNA, the CDR3 is TGTGCCAGCAGCTTTGGGGGCAATCAGCCCCAGCATTTT. Amino acid sequence: CASSFGGNQPQHF.

This rearrangement joins TRBV4-3 to TRBJ1-2; D unresolved. CDR3 length: 13 residues. V gave up 0 bases and J gave up 3 bases, with 5 bases separating them. CDR1 is LGHNA, CDR2 YSLEER, per germline. The CDR3 nucleotides read TGCGCCAGCAGCCAAGAGGAGCACTATGGCTACACCTTC. It encodes CASSQEEHYGYTF.

The V and J genes are TRBV19 and TRBJ1-1; the D is unclear. Trimming took 3 bases from V and 2 from J, leaving 7 bases between them. CDR3 length equals 13 residues. Looked up from germline, CDR1 is LNHDA and CDR2 is SQIVND (reference sequence). Here the CDR3 DNA reads TGTGCCAGTAGTATCGTTGCCAACACTGAAGCTTTCTTT. This sequence encodes CASSIVANTEAFF.

The chain has TRBV4-3 and TRBJ1-6, with unresolved D. Germline V gives CDR1 LGHNA, CDR2 YSLEER. CDR3 length equals 16 residues. Trimming cost V 1 base and J 10 bases, with 17 bases left between them. The CDR3 sequence is CASSQAVRTGKSPLHF. The CDR3 nucleotides are TGCGCCAGCAGCCAAGCGGTTCGTACCGGAAAATCACCCCTCCACTTT.

The chain carries TRBV14 and TRBJ2-7; TRBD2 is a possible D gene (6 bases). Germline values: CDR1 SGHDN, CDR2 FVKESK. There are 12 residues in the CDR3. V lost 4 bases and J 7 bases, leaving 11 bases between the germline ends. CDR3 protein: CASSPGLTEQYF. The CDR3 DNA reads TGTGCCAGCAGCCCGGGACTGACAGAGCAGTACTTC.

This sequence joins TRBV30 and TRBJ1-4, with unresolved D. CDR3 length equals 17 residues. Germline V gene data show CDR1 as GTSNPN and CDR2 as SVGIG (reference sequence). V dropped 0 bases and J dropped 0 bases, with 14 bases sitting between them. CDR3 sequence (DNA): TGTGCCTGGAGTGTGTCGTGGCTCCGAACAACTAATGAAAAACTGTTTTTT. Protein: CAWSVSWLRTTNEKLFF.

This chain connects TRBV7-9 to TRBJ2-5; tentative D call: TRBD1 (5 bases). This CDR3 is 14 amino acids long. In germline, CDR1 is SEHNR, CDR2 FQNEAQ (reference sequence). Deletions cut 4 bases from V and 1 base from J, with 10 bases between. DNA for the CDR3: TGTGCCAGCAGCTGGACATCCCTCCAAGAGACCCAGTACTTC. It translates to CASSWTSLQETQYF.

The rearrangement uses TRBV2 and TRBJ2-7; 10 nucleotides align to TRBD1. V lost 8 bases to trimming and J lost 2 bases; unmatched junction nucleotides: 3. The CDR3 extends over 13 amino acids. Germline V gives CDR1 SNHLY, CDR2 FYNNEI. The CDR3 reads CASGDRGPYEQYF. The CDR3 coding sequence is TGTGCCAGCGGGGACAGGGGCCCCTACGAGCAGTACTTC.

J is TRBJ1-5 and V is TRBV30; 7 nucleotides match TRBD1. There are 16 residues in the CDR3. In germline, CDR1 is GTSNPN, CDR2 SVGIG (reference sequence). V lost 0 bases, J lost 2 bases, and 7 bases stayed unmatched. The CDR3 DNA sequence: TGTGCCTGGAGTGTACAGGGGATGGGCGGCAATCAGCCCCAGCATTTT. This sequence encodes CAWSVQGMGGNQPQHF.

J is TRBJ2-2 and V is TRBV30; D uncertain. The germline gives CDR1 GTSNPN, CDR2 SVGIG (reference sequence). V was pared by 1 base and J by 3 bases, with 15 bases between. The CDR3 contains 16 residues. CDR3 sequence: CAWSALGQRHTGELFF. DNA for the CDR3: TGTGCCTGGAGTGCGTTAGGGCAGAGGCACACCGGGGAGCTGTTTTTT.

The rearrangement links TRBV5-4 to TRBJ2-7; 9 nucleotides align to TRBD1. This CDR3 spans 15 amino acids. With V trimmed by 3 bases and J by 3 bases, 7 bases remained unmatched. Germline V gene lookup returns CDR1 SGHNT and CDR2 YYREEE (reference sequence). CDR3 amino acids: CASSYPGQGIYEQYF. The CDR3, as DNA: TGTGCCAGCAGCTACCCGGGACAGGGTATCTACGAGCAGTACTTC.

The chain carries TRBV19 and TRBJ2-1, with 16 positions matching TRBD2. CDR3 length equals 17 residues. Germline V gene lookup returns CDR1 LNHDA and CDR2 SQIVND (reference sequence). With 6 bases clipped from V and 8 bases from J, the junction kept 10 bases outside the gene matches. CDR3 sequence (DNA): TGTGCCAGTAGAAGAGGGGGACTAGCGGGAGGGATCGATGAGCAGTTCTTC. Its protein product is CASRRGGLAGGIDEQFF.

This clone was recorded only once. The chain couples TRBV27 to TRBJ1-1; D remains ambiguous. This CDR3 comprises 13 residues. V gave up 4 bases and J gave up 3 bases, with 9 bases separating them. In germline, CDR1 is MNHEY, CDR2 SMNVEV (reference sequence). CDR3 nucleotides: TGTGCCAGCAGTTCTTTACCGGACACTGAAGCTTTCTTT. Its protein product is CASSSLPDTEAFF.

The chain uses TRBV5-1 and TRBJ2-6; tentative D call: TRBD2 (5 bases). V was trimmed by 4 bases and J by 0 bases, leaving 5 bases between them. Per germline, CDR1 SGHRS and CDR2 YFSETQ. The CDR3 is made up of 14 amino acids. CDR3 nucleotide sequence: TGCGCCAGCAGCCGGGGCTCTGGGGCCAACGTCCTGACTTTC. Its translation is CASSRGSGANVLTF. Full variable domain (outside the CDR3, taken from reference TRBV5-1 and TRBJ2-6): KAGVTQTPRYLIKTRGQQVTLSCSPISGHRSVSWYQQTPGQGLQFLFEYFSETQRNKGNFPGRFSGRQFSNSRSEMNVSTLELGDSALYLCASSRGSGANVLTFGAGSRLTVL.

The CDR3 spells CAWLSGTGAGELFF. CDR3 in DNA: TGTGCCTGGTTGTCCGGGACAGGTGCCGGGGAGCTGTTTTTT. This sequence joins TRBV30 and TRBJ2-2; TRBD1 aligns across 8 bases. This CDR3 region has 14 residues. The germline V gene encodes CDR1 GTSNPN and CDR2 SVGIG (reference sequence). V was clipped by 5 bases and J by 6 bases; unmatched bases: 8. The whole variable domain, filled in from reference TRBV30 and TRBJ2-2, reads SQTIHQWPATLVQPVGSPLSLECTVEGTSNPNLYWYRQAAGRGLQLLFYSVGIGQISSEVPQNLSASRPQDRQFILSSKKLLLSDSGFYLCAWLSGTGAGELFFGEGSRLTVL.

The V call is TRBV30, the J call TRBJ2-7; TRBD1 might be the D (5 bases). Trimming pared 1 base from V and 2 bases from J, leaving 18 bases between. CDR1 is GTSNPN, CDR2 SVGIG, per germline (reference sequence). There are 16 residues in the CDR3. In DNA form, the CDR3 reads TGTGCCTGGAGTGCCCCTGAACTGGGGCCAACCTACGAGCAGTACTTC. Translating it yields CAWSAPELGPTYEQYF.

The chain recombines TRBV11-2 with TRBJ2-1, with 9 bases identical to TRBD1. There are 14 residues in the CDR3. The ends lost 5 bases at V and 4 bases at J; junction bases unmatched: 3. In germline, CDR1 is SGHAT, CDR2 FQNNGV. The DNA of the CDR3 is TGTGCCAGCAGCGGGGACAGGGTGTACAATGAGCAGTTCTTC. Protein: CASSGDRVYNEQFF.

The J gene is TRBJ2-1, the V gene TRBV5-1; D might be TRBD2 (7 bases). Trimming stripped 7 bases from V and 10 bases from J, with 18 bases between. The CDR3 runs to 13 residues. CDR1 is SGHRS and CDR2 is YFSETQ in the germline V gene. CDR3 sequence: CASRIGGLGEQFF. The CDR3, as DNA: TGCGCCAGCCGGATCGGGGGGCTCGGGGAGCAGTTCTTC.

J is TRBJ2-6 and V is TRBV2; 13 nucleotides line up with TRBD2. J gave up 0 bases and V 7 bases, and 6 bases lay outside the gene matches. CDR1 and CDR2 from the germline V gene are SNHLY and FYNNEI. The CDR3 is 18 residues long. The CDR3 DNA follows: TGTGCCAGCACTGGACTAGCGGGGGTGAGCTCTGGGGCCAACGTCCTGACTTTC. Protein sequence: CASTGLAGVSSGANVLTF.

The chain combines TRBV19 with TRBJ1-2; D call uncertain. The length of the CDR3 is 15 residues. Trimming took 3 bases from V and 4 from J, leaving 15 bases between them. In germline, CDR1 is LNHDA, CDR2 SQIVND (reference sequence). CDR3 region: CASSMSRVTGYGYTF. CDR3 bases: TGTGCCAGTAGTATGTCTCGGGTTACGGGCTATGGCTACACCTTC.

CDR3 protein: CASSRGEQRETQYF. The CDR3 nucleotides are TGTGCCAGCAGCCGGGGGGAGCAGCGGGAGACCCAGTACTTC. The chain carries TRBV11-3 and TRBJ2-5; 7 bases fit TRBD2. V lost 5 bases and J lost 5; bases outside the gene matches: 8. CDR3 length equals 14 residues. Germline V CDR1 and CDR2: SGHNT, YENEEA.

As DNA, the CDR3 is TGCGCCAGCAGCCATTCCCCCCCGGGGGCCAGGGGCGCTGAAGCTTTCTTT. Translation gives CASSHSPPGARGAEAFF. J is TRBJ1-1 and V is TRBV4-1; maybe TRBD1 (6 bases). V was trimmed by 3 bases and J by 6 bases, leaving 23 bases between them. The V gene's germline CDR1 is MGHRA and CDR2 YSYEKL. The CDR3 totals 17 residues.

A remark on this clone: The junction departs from the called germline gene at one end, perhaps through a read error. This sequence joins TRBV6-5 and TRBJ2-7; TRBD1 is a possible D gene (5 bases). CDR3 length: 11 residues. Germline values: CDR1 MNHEY, CDR2 SVGAGI. Written as DNA, the CDR3 is TGTGCCAGCACCCAAGCAGGGTTACAGTCCTTC. Its translation is CASTQAGLQSF.

This rearrangement joins TRBV6-5 to TRBJ2-2; 9 positions agree with TRBD2. The V segment lost 5 bases and the J segment 8 bases; nucleotides outside the gene matches: 9. Germline values: CDR1 MNHEY, CDR2 SVGAGI. This CDR3 region has 15 residues. This chain's CDR3 is CASSAIAGVLGELFF. The CDR3, as DNA: TGTGCCAGCAGTGCGATAGCGGGAGTCTTAGGGGAGCTGTTTTTT.

The sample holds a few counts of this clone. The chain carries TRBV4-2 and TRBJ2-7, with 10 bases fitting TRBD2. V lost 1 base to trimming and J lost 6 bases; unmatched junction nucleotides: 6. Germline V CDR1 and CDR2: LGHNA, YNFKEQ. The CDR3 is 15 residues long. The DNA of the CDR3 is TGTGCCAGCAGCCAAGTAAGCGGGGGGGTATCCGAGCAGTACTTC. Translated, it gives CASSQVSGGVSEQYF.